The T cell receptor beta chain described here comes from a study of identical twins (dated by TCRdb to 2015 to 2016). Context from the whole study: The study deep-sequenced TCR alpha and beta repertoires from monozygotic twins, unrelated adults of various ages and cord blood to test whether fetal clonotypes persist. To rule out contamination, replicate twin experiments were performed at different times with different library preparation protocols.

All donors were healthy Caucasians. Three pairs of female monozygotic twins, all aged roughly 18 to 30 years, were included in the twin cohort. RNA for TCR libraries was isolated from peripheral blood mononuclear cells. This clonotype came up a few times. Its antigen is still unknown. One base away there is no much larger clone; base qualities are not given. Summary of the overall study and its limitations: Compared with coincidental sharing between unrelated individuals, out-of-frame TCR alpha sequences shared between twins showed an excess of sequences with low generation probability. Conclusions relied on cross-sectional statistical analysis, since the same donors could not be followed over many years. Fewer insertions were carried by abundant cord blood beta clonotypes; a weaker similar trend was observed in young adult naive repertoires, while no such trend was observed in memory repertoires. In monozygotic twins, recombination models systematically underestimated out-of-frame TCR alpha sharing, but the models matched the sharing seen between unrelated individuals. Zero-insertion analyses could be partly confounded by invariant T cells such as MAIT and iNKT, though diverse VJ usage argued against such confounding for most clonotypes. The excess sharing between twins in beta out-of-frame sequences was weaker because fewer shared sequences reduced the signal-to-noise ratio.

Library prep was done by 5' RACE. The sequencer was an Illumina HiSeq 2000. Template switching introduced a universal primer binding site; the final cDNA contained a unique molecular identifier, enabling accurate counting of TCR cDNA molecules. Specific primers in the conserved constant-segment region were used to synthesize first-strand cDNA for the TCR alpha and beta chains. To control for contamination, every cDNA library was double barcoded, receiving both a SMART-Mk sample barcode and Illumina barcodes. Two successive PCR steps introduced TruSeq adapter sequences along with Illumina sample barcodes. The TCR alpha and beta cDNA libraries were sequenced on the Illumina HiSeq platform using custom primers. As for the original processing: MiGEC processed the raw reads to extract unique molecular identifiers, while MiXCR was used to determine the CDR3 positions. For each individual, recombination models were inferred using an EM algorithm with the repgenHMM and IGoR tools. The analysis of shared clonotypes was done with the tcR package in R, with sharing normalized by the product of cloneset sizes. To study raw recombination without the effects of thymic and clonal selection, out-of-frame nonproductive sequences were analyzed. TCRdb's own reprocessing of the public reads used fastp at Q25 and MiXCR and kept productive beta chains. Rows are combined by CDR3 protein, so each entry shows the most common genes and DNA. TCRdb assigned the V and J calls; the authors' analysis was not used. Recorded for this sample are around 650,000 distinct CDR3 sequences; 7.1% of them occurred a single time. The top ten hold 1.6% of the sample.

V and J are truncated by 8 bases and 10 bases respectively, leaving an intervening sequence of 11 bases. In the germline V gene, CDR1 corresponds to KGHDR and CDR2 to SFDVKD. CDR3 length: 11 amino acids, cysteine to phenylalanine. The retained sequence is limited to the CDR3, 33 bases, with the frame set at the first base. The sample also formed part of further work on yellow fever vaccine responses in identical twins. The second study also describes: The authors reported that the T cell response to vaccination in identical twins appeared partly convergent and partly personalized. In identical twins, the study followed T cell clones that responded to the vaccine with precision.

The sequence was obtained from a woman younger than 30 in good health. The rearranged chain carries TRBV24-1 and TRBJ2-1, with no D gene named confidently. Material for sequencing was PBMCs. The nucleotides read TGTGCCACCACCCGAGGAAGGGAGCAGTTCTTC. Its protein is CATTRGREQFF.